One sample yielded the 18 T cell receptor beta chains listed below, sequenced in a study of T cells in Graves' hyperthyroidism and ophthalmopathy. What was amplified from RNA transcripts were TCR beta CDR3 regions. The primer set for the first-round RT-PCR of the TCR CDR3 was HTBI. TCRdb processed the multiplex PCR reads anew with MiXCR; each CDR3 protein has one entry. The data show hundreds of thousands of distinct CDR3 sequences, with roughly 14% seen just once and roughly 4.5% held by the top ten. The source material was blood. Source of these receptors: a woman aged 40 to 50 with Graves' ophthalmopathy.

The chain links TRBV12-3 or TRBV12-4 to TRBJ1-5; D possibly corresponds to TRBD1 (5 bases). Trimming stripped 6 bases from V and 8 bases from J, with 14 bases between. The CDR3 totals 13 residues. DNA for the CDR3: TGTGCCAGCAGATTGCAGCCGGGGGAGCCCCAGCATTTT. Its protein is CASRLQPGEPQHF.

This clonotype was counted ten times or more. The genes are TRBV2 and TRBJ1-5; D gene uncertain. The CDR3 has 12 residues. V was clipped by 4 bases and J by 5 bases, with 6 bases between them. From germline, CDR1 is SNHLY and CDR2 FYNNEI. The CDR3, as DNA: TGTGCCAGCAGTGTAAGTCATCAGCCCCAGCATTTT. Encoded protein: CASSVSHQPQHF.

This clonotype was seen at least ten times. This sequence joins TRBV19 and TRBJ1-2; tentatively, D is TRBD1 (6 bases). The CDR3 length is 12 residues. Germline V gene sequence: CDR1 LNHDA, CDR2 SQIVND (reference sequence). V was trimmed by 4 bases and J by 8 bases, leaving 11 bases between them. The CDR3 DNA sequence: TGTGCCAGTAGTAAACAGGGCGGAGGCTACACCTTC. Translated, it gives CASSKQGGGYTF.

This clonotype was seen repeatedly, ten times or more. V is TRBV12-3 or TRBV12-4 and J is TRBJ2-5, with D tentatively TRBD2 (6 bases). Trimming pared 8 bases from V and 4 bases from J, leaving 20 bases between. This CDR3 is 15 amino acids long. The CDR3 DNA sequence: TGTGCCAGCCGTTCAGCTGGGTCTAGCGTAGAGACCCAGTACTTC. Translation: CASRSAGSSVETQYF.

There are many counts of this clonotype. The V call is TRBV28, the J call TRBJ1-1; D unclear. In germline, CDR1 is MDHEN, CDR2 SYDVKM. CDR3 length equals 12 residues. Between the trimmed V and J ends, which lost 6 bases and 0 bases, there was a span of 5 bases. CDR3 in amino acids: CASRPLNTEAFF. The CDR3 DNA is TGTGCCAGCAGGCCCTTGAACACTGAAGCTTTCTTT.

This clonotype was detected ten times or more. The V call is TRBV12-3 or TRBV12-4, the J call TRBJ2-2, with 10 bases that match TRBD2. This CDR3 has 14 amino acids. The ends lost 7 bases at V and 3 bases at J; junction bases unmatched: 2. DNA for the CDR3: TGTGCCAGCAATCTAGCGGGAGACACCGGGGAGCTGTTTTTT. It is translated as CASNLAGDTGELFF.

This clonotype was observed many times. The V call is TRBV19, the J call TRBJ2-7, with 9 bases identical to TRBD1. CDR1 is LNHDA and CDR2 is SQIVND in the germline V gene (reference sequence). Trimming at V came to 4 bases and at J to 12 bases, leaving 7 bases not matched to a gene. The CDR3 is 12 amino acids. The CDR3 loop reads CASSRGTGNLYF. The CDR3 DNA reads as TGTGCCAGTAGTAGGGGGACAGGGAATCTGTACTTC. Drawing the rest from reference TRBV19 and TRBJ2-7, the complete variable domain is DGGITQSPKYLFRKEGQNVTLSCEQNLNHDAMYWYRQDPGQGLRLIYYSQIVNDFQKGDIAEGYSVSREKKESFPLTVTSAQKNPTAFYLCASSRGTGNLYFGPGTRLTVT.

This clonotype was seen many times. The rearrangement joins TRBV27 to TRBJ2-7; D is possibly TRBD1 or TRBD2 (5 bases each). CDR1 MNHEY and CDR2 SMNVEV come from the germline V gene (reference sequence). This CDR3 has 15 amino acids. With 6 bases removed from V and 3 bases from J, the gap between germline ends came to 18 bases. In nucleotides, the CDR3 is TGTGCCAGCAGCACAGCCGGGACGGCCTTCTACGAGCAGTACTTC. As protein: CASSTAGTAFYEQYF.

This clonotype was picked up many times. The rearrangement joins TRBV7-8 to TRBJ2-7; TRBD2 aligns across 9 bases. Germline V gives CDR1 SGHVS, CDR2 FQNEAQ. Trimming cost V 7 bases and J 2 bases; bases outside gene matches: 9. The CDR3 sequence is 15 residues long. The CDR3 loop is CASTRGLAGTYEQYF. In DNA, the CDR3 is TGTGCCAGCACGAGAGGGCTAGCGGGAACCTACGAGCAGTACTTC.

Many counts were recorded for this clonotype. V usage is TRBV20-1 and J usage is TRBJ2-4, with D tentatively TRBD1 or TRBD2 (5 bases each). V lost 3 bases and J lost 2, with 11 bases in between. This CDR3 comprises 14 residues. Germline values: CDR1 DFQATT, CDR2 SNEGSKA (reference sequence). CDR3 sequence reads: CSASEGFPKNIQYF. In DNA form, the CDR3 reads TGCAGTGCTAGTGAGGGGTTTCCCAAAAACATTCAGTACTTC.

Ten or more counts support this clonotype. The chain is built from TRBV7-4 and TRBJ2-7; 8 nucleotides agree with TRBD2. There are 14 residues in the CDR3. CDR1 and CDR2 from the germline V gene are SGHVT and SQSDAQ. V was pared by 2 bases and J by 6 bases, with 6 bases of the junction left unmatched. DNA of the CDR3: TGTGCCAGCAGCTTACCCCCCCGGGGGGGCGAGCAGTACTTC. As protein: CASSLPPRGGEQYF.

This sequence joins TRBV5-1 and TRBJ2-7; TRBD2 matches at 8 bases. Germline-derived CDR1 and CDR2 are SGHRS and YFSETQ. The CDR3 is 14 residues long. Trimming cost V 5 bases and J 3 bases; bases outside gene matches: 7. CDR3 sequence (DNA): TGCGCCAGCAGTGACCCGGGACTAGTCTACGAGCAGTACTTC. This sequence encodes CASSDPGLVYEQYF.

The J gene is TRBJ1-5, the V gene TRBV2; D possibly corresponds to TRBD1 (5 bases). Germline assignment: CDR1 SNHLY and CDR2 FYNNEI. The CDR3 is made up of 14 amino acids. The germline V and J ends were trimmed by 7 bases and 3 bases, with 13 bases remaining between them. DNA of the CDR3: TGTGCCAGCATGGTACAGGCGGACAATCAGCCCCAGCATTTT. Its protein product is CASMVQADNQPQHF.

Many counts were recorded for this clonotype. This chain connects TRBV11-2 to TRBJ2-7, with D hard to call. CDR1 is SGHAT, CDR2 FQNNGV, per germline. With 5 bases removed from V and 7 bases from J, the gap between germline ends came to 15 bases. The CDR3 length is 13 residues. The CDR3 protein is CASSPLRPLEQYF. The CDR3 bases are TGTGCCAGCAGCCCACTACGGCCCCTGGAGCAGTACTTC.

This clonotype was observed at least ten times. The chain couples TRBV24-1 to TRBJ1-1; no reliable D call. This CDR3 is built from 14 residues. Trimming pared 3 bases from V and 1 base from J, leaving 8 bases between. Germline assignment: CDR1 KGHDR and CDR2 SFDVKD. CDR3 loop: CATSDGLPNTEAFF. The CDR3 nucleotides read TGTGCCACCAGTGATGGTCTCCCGAACACTGAAGCTTTCTTT.

The chain couples TRBV20-1 to TRBJ2-7; TRBD2 matches 7 bases. Germline lookup yields CDR1 DFQATT and CDR2 SNEGSKA (reference sequence). V gave up 3 bases and J gave up 4 bases; unmatched junction bases: 18. The CDR3 totals 17 residues. The CDR3: CSASRDLGTTIEYEQYF. The CDR3 DNA follows: TGCAGTGCTAGTAGGGACCTAGGGACTACAATCGAGTACGAGCAGTACTTC.

For this clonotype: One end of the junction is discordant with germline, which a read error may explain. The V and J genes are TRBV6-5 and TRBJ2-7; D could derive from TRBD1 or TRBD2 (6 bases each). Germline V gene lookup returns CDR1 MNHEY and CDR2 SVGAGI. The CDR3 sequence is 15 residues long. CDR3 amino acids: CASSYLEDGGYERYF. As DNA, the CDR3 is TGTGCCAGCAGTTACTTAGAAGACGGGGGCTACGAGCGGTACTTC.

The rearrangement joins TRBV20-1 to TRBJ2-5, with D possibly being TRBD1 (6 bases). The CDR3 contains 13 residues. The V and J ends lost 2 bases and 4 bases respectively, with 11 bases between them. The germline V gene encodes CDR1 DFQATT and CDR2 SNEGSKA (reference sequence). In DNA, the CDR3 is TGCAGTGCTAGACAACAGGGTCGAGAGACCCAGTACTTC. Its translation is CSARQQGRETQYF.